This T cell receptor beta chain comes out of a study of cytomegalovirus exposure and HLA in healthy donors. General observations from the study: Listed as cytomegalovirus-associated were over 150 TCR beta chains. Roughly uniform sequencing depth across donors was assumed, possibly incorrectly. Immune exposure information available was restricted to CMV serostatus.

Researchers ran the PCR with 60 Vbeta and 13 Jbeta primers. Assay used: immunoSEQ multiplex PCR; TCRdb lists only in-frame clones, some missing. The data hold fewer than 200,000 clones, with about 75% observed a single time. This clone was detected only a few times. Its antigen is unidentified. Trimming removed 8 bases from V and 1 base from J, with 12 bases in between. The V gene's germline CDR1 is LNHDA and CDR2 SQIVND (reference sequence). The length of the CDR3 is 14 residues. The clonotype comes from a female donor in good health and CMV-seronegative. Sequencing was performed on PBMCs. This chain links TRBV19 with TRBJ1-5, with a tentative D call TRBD1 (5 bases). CDR3 bases: TGTGCCAGTTGGAGGGGAGGGAGCAATCAGCCCCAGCATTTT. Its translation is CASWRGGSNQPQHF.